Listed here is a single T cell receptor beta chain. Its specific antigen is unknown. Base qualities are not at hand, and no much larger clone is one base apart. This sample was included in a study of glioma-infiltrating T cells after dendritic cell vaccination (TCRdb year 2016). Background on the whole study: The cohort included some 15 glioblastoma patients drawn from Phase I and II dendritic cell vaccination trials, of whom 9 were newly diagnosed and 6 had recurrent disease. Patients received autologous tumor lysate-pulsed dendritic cell vaccination between about 2002 and 2013. The vaccine was prepared from monocyte-derived dendritic cells that were cultured for more than six days with IL-4 and GM-CSF and then pulsed overnight with autologous tumor lysate. Each patient got three intradermal injections of the dendritic cell vaccine, spaced at biweekly intervals, in the arm below the axilla. Tumor-infiltrating lymphocyte content was quantified and tumor and blood repertoires were compared in dendritic cell-vaccinated glioblastoma patients by deep sequencing of TCR beta CDR3 regions. Survival after dendritic cell vaccination was correlated with TCR sequencing metrics, including TIL content and tumor-blood repertoire overlap. Summary of the overall study and its limitations: After dendritic cell vaccination, a higher estimated pretreatment TIL content predicted longer time to progression and overall survival. The cohort was small and heterogeneous, and full blood and tumor sets were available for few patients, with initial-recurrent tumor pairs available for even fewer patients. The three-group TCR overlap response model was described as speculative and requiring prospective validation. TCR clonality showed no direct relationship with survival, which suggests that a diverse polyclonal response may be important.

The label giving this sample's time point can be read as: after dendritic cell vaccination, including at tumor progression/relapse. Patients were selected on the basis of adequate residual fresh-frozen tumor tissue and more than two years of available survival data. Molecular status otherwise varied across the glioblastoma patients, but none of them carried an isocitrate dehydrogenase mutation. PBMC were collected before vaccination, two weeks after the third vaccination, and at tumor progression when it occurred. Genomic DNA was extracted with the Qiagen DNeasy Blood extraction Kit. Germline trimming amounts to 2 bases on V and 7 bases on J, with 7 as the count of junction bases outside the gene matches. The germline V gene (reference sequence) specifies LNHDA as CDR1 and SQIVND as CDR2. Inclusive of the bounding cysteine and phenylalanine, the CDR3 is 16 residues long. Only the CDR3 portion is preserved as DNA: 48 bases, with reading frame beginning at the first base.

Using the immunoSEQ assay, TCRB CDR3 regions were amplified from roughly 2 micrograms of genomic DNA, or from all available DNA when less than that was on hand. For multiplex PCR, 60 forward primers for TCR V beta segments and 13 reverse primers for J beta segments were used. To estimate the number of reads per starting template, synthetic control templates were added to each sample at limiting dilution. Reads of 87 bp were generated by sequencing on the Illumina HiSeq System. As for the authors' bioinformatics: PCR and sequencing errors were removed by merging closely related sequences with a nearest neighbor algorithm. TCR overlap was defined as the percentage of unique tumor TCR beta sequences that were also present in the same patient's peripheral blood. Drawn from immuneACCESS, this table holds only the in-frame rearrangements with V and J called that TCRdb kept. Clones are partly lost; checked studies trace under half to an unresolved V gene and leave the rest unexplained. D and trimming come from the DNA, and the V and J calls and clone size come from that table. The sample contains 85,000 to 100,000 clones, less than 90% of them found a single time. The top ten hold 5.4% of the sample.

This receptor was identified in a human donor with glioblastoma. The sequencing used blood, collected after dendritic cell vaccination. The chain is made from TRBV19 and TRBJ1-6, with 8 junctional bases fitting TRBD1. The bases are TGTGCCAGTAGTATATTGGACAGGGTGGGAAATTCACCCCTCCACTTT. This codes for CASSILDRVGNSPLHF.